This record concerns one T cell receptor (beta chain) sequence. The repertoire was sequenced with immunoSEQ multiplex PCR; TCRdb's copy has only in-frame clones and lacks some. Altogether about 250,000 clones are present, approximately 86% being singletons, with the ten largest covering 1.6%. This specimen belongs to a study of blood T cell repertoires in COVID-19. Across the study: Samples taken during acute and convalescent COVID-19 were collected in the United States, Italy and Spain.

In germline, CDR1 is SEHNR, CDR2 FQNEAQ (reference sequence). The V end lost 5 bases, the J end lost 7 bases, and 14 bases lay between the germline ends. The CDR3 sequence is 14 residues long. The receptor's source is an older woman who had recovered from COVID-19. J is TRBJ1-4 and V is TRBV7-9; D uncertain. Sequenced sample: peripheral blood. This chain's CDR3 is CASSKLEGVEKLFF. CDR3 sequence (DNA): TGTGCCAGCAGCAAACTCGAGGGCGTTGAAAAACTGTTTTTT.